This is a list of T cell receptor beta chains from one sample in a study of shared clonotypes between healthy human individuals. Sequencing was performed with immunoSEQ multiplex PCR; in TCRdb, only in-frame clones are kept and a portion is missing. The sample includes roughly 530,000 clones, 95% to 97% of them seen just once. Sequenced: naive CD4+ T cells sorted from blood. All receptors derive from a woman aged 25 to 45 in good health. Each CDR3 is given without its conserved first and last residue. The size entry is marked missing in some rows and otherwise reads once, few, many or a size class.

V: TRBV14
size: once
J: -
CDR3: ASSELGGYEQY

V: TRBV4-3
size: -
J: TRBJ2-7
CDR3: ASSQDPPGQGYLPEQY

V: TRBV5-1
size: -
J: TRBJ2-6
CDR3: ASMNRAAGANVLT

V: TRBV18
size: once
J: TRBJ2-5
CDR3: ASSHRQEETQY

V: TRBV7-6
size: once
J: TRBJ2-7
CDR3: ASSLGQVAYEQY

V: TRBV10-1
size: -
J: TRBJ1-2
CDR3: ASSADRVGGYT

V: TRBV7-3
size: -
J: TRBJ2-7
CDR3: ASSSGLARTYEQY

V: TRBV14
size: -
J: TRBJ2-1
CDR3: ASSLGLAGENEQF

V: TRBV5-5
size: -
J: TRBJ2-7
CDR3: ASSLHWGGTSVSSYEQY

V: TRBV20-1
size: -
J: TRBJ1-1
CDR3: SARGWSEAF

V: TRBV6-6
size: -
J: TRBJ1-1
CDR3: ASTSEWGTEAF

V: TRBV7-9
size: once
J: TRBJ2-5
CDR3: ASSKTGTGKETQY

V: TRBV7-6
size: -
J: TRBJ2-7
CDR3: ASSLGGTGYYEQY

V: TRBV19
size: -
J: TRBJ2-6
CDR3: ASKLAGGRSGANVLT

V: TRBV2
size: -
J: TRBJ2-7
CDR3: ASSNPRGGVYEQY

V: TRBV5-1
size: -
J: TRBJ2-7
CDR3: ASSPSGQAYEQY

V: TRBV4-1
size: -
J: TRBJ2-7
CDR3: ASSTSLRDRALRAYEQY

V: TRBV28
size: -
J: TRBJ2-7
CDR3: ASSPAGTGAHEQY

V: TRBV5-1
size: -
J: TRBJ2-4
CDR3: ASSPTGTSEGNIQY

V: TRBV7-9
size: -
J: TRBJ1-1
CDR3: ASSAGQGAHTEAF

V: TRBV7-9
size: -
J: TRBJ2-2
CDR3: ASSLGRGANTGELF

V: TRBV11-3
size: -
J: TRBJ2-5
CDR3: ASSFPSVETQY

V: TRBV18
size: -
J: TRBJ2-5
CDR3: ASSPIGKETQY

V: TRBV18
size: once
J: TRBJ2-5
CDR3: ASSLVEAETQY

V: TRBV19
size: -
J: TRBJ1-2
CDR3: ASSIDYRRSYGYT

V: TRBV28
size: once
J: TRBJ1-5
CDR3: ASSPGQGNQPQH

V: TRBV28
size: -
J: TRBJ2-7
CDR3: ASSDTTGLPSYEQY

V: TRBV11-3
size: -
J: TRBJ1-4
CDR3: ASSLDSRGELF

V: TRBV30
size: -
J: TRBJ1-2
CDR3: AWSVLAAGAWGYT

V: TRBV20-1
size: once
J: TRBJ2-5
CDR3: SARLAGTQY

V: TRBV9
size: -
J: TRBJ2-5
CDR3: ASSGSLAKQETQY

V: TRBV4-1
size: -
J: TRBJ2-1
CDR3: ASSRSTGTNLPEQF

V: TRBV7-8
size: -
J: TRBJ1-1
CDR3: ASSLAGTANTEAF

V: TRBV6-6
size: -
J: TRBJ2-3
CDR3: ASSYPSASTDTQY

V: TRBV11-2
size: -
J: TRBJ2-1
CDR3: ASSLPYRSSYNEQF

V: TRBV27
size: -
J: -
CDR3: ASGQQGYEQY

V: TRBV5-1
size: -
J: TRBJ2-5
CDR3: ASSFQETQY

V: TRBV5-1
size: -
J: -
CDR3: ASSLYERESSYEQY

V: TRBV6-5
size: -
J: TRBJ1-5
CDR3: ASSYSRTGQPQH

V: TRBV28
size: once
J: TRBJ2-7
CDR3: ASSPRASSYEQY

V: TRBV5-1
size: -
J: TRBJ2-5
CDR3: ASSTGTGGPGTQY

V: TRBV11-1
size: -
J: TRBJ2-3
CDR3: ASSVRGTSDPWSTDTQY

V: TRBV11-2
size: -
J: TRBJ2-7
CDR3: ASSLVVVSYEQY

V: TRBV9
size: -
J: TRBJ1-2
CDR3: ASSPHREEPYGYT

V: TRBV5-6
size: -
J: TRBJ1-1
CDR3: ASSTPKGPVTEAF

V: TRBV7-9
size: once
J: TRBJ1-6
CDR3: ASSSGRGNSPLH

V: TRBV28
size: -
J: -
CDR3: ASRNSGSGEQY

V: TRBV6-5
size: -
J: TRBJ1-2
CDR3: ASSYGTGNYGYT

V: TRBV28
size: -
J: TRBJ1-5
CDR3: ASSSFQPQH

V: TRBV6-5
size: -
J: TRBJ2-3
CDR3: ASSETARPDTQY

V: TRBV19
size: -
J: TRBJ2-1
CDR3: ASSPIGTEQF

V: TRBV4-1
size: -
J: TRBJ2-5
CDR3: ASSQVVNRGKFAETQY

V: TRBV5-1
size: -
J: TRBJ2-7
CDR3: ASSLIASGGGYEQY

V: TRBV7-9
size: -
J: TRBJ2-7
CDR3: ASSLGALEQY

V: TRBV27
size: -
J: TRBJ2-7
CDR3: ASSPRTSGRVDEQY